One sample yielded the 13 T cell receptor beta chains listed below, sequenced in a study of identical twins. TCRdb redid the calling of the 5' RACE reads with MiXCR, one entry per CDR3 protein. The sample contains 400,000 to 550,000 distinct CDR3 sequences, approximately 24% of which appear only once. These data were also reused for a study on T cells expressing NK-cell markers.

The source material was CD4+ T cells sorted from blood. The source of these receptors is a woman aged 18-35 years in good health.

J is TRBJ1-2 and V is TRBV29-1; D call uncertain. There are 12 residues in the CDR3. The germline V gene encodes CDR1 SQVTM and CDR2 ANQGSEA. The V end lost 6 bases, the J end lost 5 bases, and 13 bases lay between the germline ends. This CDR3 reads CSVRAWRYGYTF. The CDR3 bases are TGCAGCGTAAGGGCATGGAGGTATGGCTACACCTTC.

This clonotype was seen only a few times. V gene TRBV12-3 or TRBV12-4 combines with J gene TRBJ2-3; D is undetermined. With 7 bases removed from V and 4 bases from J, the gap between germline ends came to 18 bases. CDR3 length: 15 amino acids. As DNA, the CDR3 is TGTGCCAGCACCCCGGCCCGGTTTACATCAGATACGCAGTATTTT. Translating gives CASTPARFTSDTQYF.

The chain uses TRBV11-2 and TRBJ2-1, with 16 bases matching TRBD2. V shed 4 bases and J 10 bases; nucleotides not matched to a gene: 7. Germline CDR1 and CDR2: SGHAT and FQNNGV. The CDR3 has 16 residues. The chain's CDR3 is CASSSGTSGRAREQFF. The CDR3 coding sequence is TGTGCCAGCAGCTCCGGGACTAGCGGGAGGGCCAGGGAGCAGTTCTTC.

CDR3 DNA sequence: TGTGCCAGCAGTTCCAACACCAAAGCCCACAATGAGCAGTTCTTC. It translates to CASSSNTKAHNEQFF. The V and J genes are TRBV12-3 or TRBV12-4 and TRBJ2-1; no reliable D call. With 4 bases removed from V and 5 bases from J, the gap between germline ends came to 15 bases. The CDR3 extends over 15 amino acids.

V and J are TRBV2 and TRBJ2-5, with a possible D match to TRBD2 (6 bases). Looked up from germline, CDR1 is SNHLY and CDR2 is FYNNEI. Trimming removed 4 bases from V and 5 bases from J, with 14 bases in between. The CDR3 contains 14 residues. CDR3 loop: CASSGGRGSETQYF. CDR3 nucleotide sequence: TGTGCCAGCAGTGGGGGTCGGGGGTCCGAGACCCAGTACTTC.

CDR3 loop: CASSYSEGELFF. Here the CDR3 DNA reads TGTGCCAGCAGTTACTCGGAAGGGGAGCTGTTTTTT. The J gene is TRBJ2-2, the V gene TRBV6-5; no definite D call. The CDR3 spans 12 residues. Germline V gene lookup returns CDR1 MNHEY and CDR2 SVGAGI. The ends were cut back, 0 bases at V and 8 bases at J, with 4 bases in the middle.

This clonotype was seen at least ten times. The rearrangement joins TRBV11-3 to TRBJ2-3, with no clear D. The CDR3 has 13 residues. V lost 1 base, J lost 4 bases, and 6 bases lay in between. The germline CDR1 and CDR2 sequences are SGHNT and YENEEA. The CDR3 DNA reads TGTGCCAGCAGCTTAGCAGTATCAGATACGCAGTATTTT. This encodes CASSLAVSDTQYF.

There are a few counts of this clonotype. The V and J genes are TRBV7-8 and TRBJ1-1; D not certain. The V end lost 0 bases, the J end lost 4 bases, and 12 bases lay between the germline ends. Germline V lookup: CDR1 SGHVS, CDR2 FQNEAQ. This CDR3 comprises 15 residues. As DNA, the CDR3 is TGTGCCAGCAGCTTAGCGTTTGGGCCAGTCACTGAAGCTTTCTTT. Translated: CASSLAFGPVTEAFF.

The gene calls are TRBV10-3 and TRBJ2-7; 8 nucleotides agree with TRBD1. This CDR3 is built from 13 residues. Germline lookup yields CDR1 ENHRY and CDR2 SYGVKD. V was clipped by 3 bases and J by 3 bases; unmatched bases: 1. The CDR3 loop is CAISDTGGYEQYF. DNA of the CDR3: TGTGCCATCAGTGATACAGGGGGCTACGAGCAGTACTTC.

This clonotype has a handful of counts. The chain's CDR3 is CASSYLLAGDEQYF. In DNA form, the CDR3 reads TGTGCCAGCAGTTACCTTCTAGCGGGAGACGAGCAGTACTTC. J is TRBJ2-7 and V is TRBV6-5; 10 nucleotides match TRBD2. Germline CDR1 is MNHEY and CDR2 is SVGAGI. This CDR3 is 14 amino acids long. Trimming at V came to 2 bases and at J to 5 bases, leaving 3 bases not matched to a gene.

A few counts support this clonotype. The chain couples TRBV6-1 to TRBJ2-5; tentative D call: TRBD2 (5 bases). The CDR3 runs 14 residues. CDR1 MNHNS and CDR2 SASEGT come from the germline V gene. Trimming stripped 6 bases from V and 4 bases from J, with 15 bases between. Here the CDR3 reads CASRGEFAGETQYF. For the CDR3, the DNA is TGTGCCAGCAGGGGAGAGTTTGCGGGAGAGACCCAGTACTTC.

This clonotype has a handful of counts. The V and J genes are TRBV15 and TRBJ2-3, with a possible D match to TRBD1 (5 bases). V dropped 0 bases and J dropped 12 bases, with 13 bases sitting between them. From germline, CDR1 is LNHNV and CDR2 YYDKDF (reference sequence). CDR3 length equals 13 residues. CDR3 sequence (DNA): TGTGCCACCAGCAGAGAGCTTGGCAGGACACAGTATTTT. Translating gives CATSRELGRTQYF.

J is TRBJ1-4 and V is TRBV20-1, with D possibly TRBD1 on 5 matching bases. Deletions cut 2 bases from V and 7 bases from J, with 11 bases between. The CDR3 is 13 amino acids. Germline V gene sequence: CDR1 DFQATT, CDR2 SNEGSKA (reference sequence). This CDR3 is CSARSETAEKLFF. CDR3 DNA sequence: TGCAGTGCTAGATCCGAGACAGCTGAAAAACTGTTTTTT.